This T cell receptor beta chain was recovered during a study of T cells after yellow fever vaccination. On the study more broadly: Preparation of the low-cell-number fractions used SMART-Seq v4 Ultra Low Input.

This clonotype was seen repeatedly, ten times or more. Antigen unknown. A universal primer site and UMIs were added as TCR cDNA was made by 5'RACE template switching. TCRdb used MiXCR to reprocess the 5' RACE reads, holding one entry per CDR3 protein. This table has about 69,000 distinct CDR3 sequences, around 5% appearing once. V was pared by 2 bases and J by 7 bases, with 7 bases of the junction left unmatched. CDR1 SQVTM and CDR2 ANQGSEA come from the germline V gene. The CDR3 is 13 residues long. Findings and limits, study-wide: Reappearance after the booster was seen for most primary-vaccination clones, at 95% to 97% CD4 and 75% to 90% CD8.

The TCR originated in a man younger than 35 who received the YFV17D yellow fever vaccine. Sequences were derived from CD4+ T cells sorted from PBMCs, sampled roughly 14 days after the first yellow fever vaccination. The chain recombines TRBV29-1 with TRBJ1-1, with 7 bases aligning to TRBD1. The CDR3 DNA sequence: TGCAGCGTTGAACCCGGCAGGGGGGATGAAGCTTTCTTT. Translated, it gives CSVEPGRGDEAFF. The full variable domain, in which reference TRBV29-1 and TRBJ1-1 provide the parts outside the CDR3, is SAVISQKPSRDICQRGTSLTIQCQVDSQVTMMFWYRQQPGQSLTLIATANQGSEATYESGFVIDKFPISRPNLTFSTLTVSNMSPEDSSIYLCSVEPGRGDEAFFGQGTRLTVV.